This T cell receptor beta chain was obtained from a study of graft-versus-host responses after intestinal transplantation. Study-level information: The whole recipient group had anti-thymocyte globulin induction followed by tacrolimus and steroids for around 3 years.

The method was immunoSEQ multiplex PCR; TCRdb's version includes in-frame clones alone and lacks a portion of them. Of about 15,000 clones listed, approximately 33% were seen once; the top ten hold roughly 5%. This clone was counted only a few times. Per germline, CDR1 MNHEY and CDR2 SVGAGI. CDR3 length equals 14 residues. V lost 5 bases to trimming and J lost 6 bases, with 16 bases between them. The authors sorted proliferating CFSE-low CD3+CD4+ and CD3+CD8+ responders after the reaction. This receptor was taken from a human patient who received an intestinal transplant. The sequencing here drew on alloreactive CD4+ T cells from a mixed lymphocyte reaction culture, taken before intestinal transplant. Subset specified: CFSE-low proliferating T cells sorted from approximately 6-day pre-transplant mixed lymphocyte reaction (GvH or HvG direction). This chain joins TRBV6-5 and TRBJ1-1; D perhaps matches TRBD1 (5 bases). CDR3 residues: CASSEVAQGPEAFF. CDR3 in DNA: TGTGCCAGCAGTGAGGTGGCGCAGGGCCCTGAAGCTTTCTTT.